This T cell receptor beta chain was captured in a study of blood T cell repertoires in COVID-19 (dated by TCRdb to the early 2020s). General notes on the study: The collaborator samples originated in the United States, Italy and Spain and spanned the acute and convalescent phases of COVID-19. The material from the prospective study consisted of cDNA or gDNA derived from T cells, B-cell-depleted T cells, or PBMCs. The dataset comprised deeply sampled blood TCRbeta repertoires from subjects exposed to, actively infected with, or recovered from COVID-19. A freely available public database, intended as a resource for researchers studying the immune response to SARS-CoV-2, is where the repertoires were released. The samples were drawn from two sources: the first 160 participants of the ongoing ImmuneRACE study, and approximately 1,300 subjects contributed by 6 global collaborators. Nearly every sample came with metadata listing a de-identified subject ID, COVID-19 status, age in years and sex. Where available, HLA class I and class II types were obtained from metadata supplied by the sample provider rather than from assay-based typing.

TCRbeta CDR3 regions were amplified from genomic DNA by means of the immunoSEQ Assay, a bias-controlled multiplex PCR. The source study handled its data this way. Within the assay, amplification of reference gene primers was used to estimate how many nucleated cells each sample contained. To quantify the absolute abundance of each unique TCRbeta CDR3 rearrangement, sequence reads were collapsed and filtered. Productive Simpson clonality was computed per sample as the square root of Simpson's diversity index over productive rearrangements. Here the immuneACCESS table is served through TCRdb, limited to in-frame sequences with V and J called. Missing clones are a known gap in these copies; in checked studies unresolved V genes cover under half, and the rest lacks a known reason. The DNA gave D and trimming, while V, J and clone size come from that table. This sample is represented by about 220,000 clones; 75% to 90% of them were singletons. Approximately 3.5% of the sample goes to the ten largest clones.

Paper-wide results and their limitations: Clinical and demographic metadata were provided uncurated, with the amount varying by source and participant.

From the germline V gene, CDR1 is SGHNT and CDR2 is YENEEA. From cysteine to phenylalanine, the CDR3 is 19 amino acids long. This entry keeps only the CDR3 DNA: 57 bases, framed from base 1. Clipping removes 4 bases from V and 2 bases from J, with 7 as the unmatched junction base count. Participants in the prospective study were aged about 18 to 90 years, lived in under 30 United States geographic areas, and enrolled through a virtual design. In the prospective study, participants were assigned to cohorts based on the clinical history participants reported in a screening survey and a study questionnaire. In the prospective study, mobile phlebotomists collected whole blood, serum and a nasopharyngeal or oropharyngeal swab from each participant. Additional blood draws and questionnaires over an approximately two-month period could optionally be provided by prospective study participants. Before DNA extraction, prospective study blood samples were shipped either frozen or at room temperature.

Of note for this clone: Its specific antigen is unknown. Within one base of it there is no much larger clone, and no base qualities were kept.

The sequencing input was PBMCs or T cells enriched from blood (not recorded which). The sequence came from a young woman in a cohort exposed to, infected with or recovered from COVID-19 (not recorded which). Recombination linked TRBV11-3 to TRBJ2-2; 16 bases in the middle match TRBD2. The nucleotides read TGTGCCAGCAGCTCTCGGGGACTAGCGGGAGGGCTAAACACCGGGGAGCTGTTTTTT. It translates as CASSSRGLAGGLNTGELFF.